The clone carrying this T cell receptor (beta chain) has just one count. Its antigen is not identified. The source of the sample is a study of PD-L1 blockade in urothelial cancer. Background on the study: Most patients, about nine tenths of the roughly 30, were males with bladder-origin cancer.

CDR3 length: 18 amino acids. V shed 4 bases, J shed 4 bases, and the junction held 12 bases outside the gene matches. Per the germline V gene, CDR1 is SGHDN and CDR2 is FVKESK. Overall study results and limits: Patients who had durable benefit saw their tumor-associated blood clones expand more at 3 weeks.

Clones were sequenced by immunoSEQ multiplex PCR, and TCRdb holds only the in-frame ones, with some missing. The sample lists approximately 58,000 clones, roughly 87% occurring once. Material: PBMCs, obtained around atezolizumab (anti-PD-L1) treatment. This clonotype originated in a man in his 70s with urothelial cancer. The rearrangement joins TRBV14 to TRBJ2-1, with 11 bases fitting TRBD2. The DNA for the CDR3 is TGTGCCAGCAGCCGGGGGGCAACTAGCGGGAGAAGGTACAATGAGCAGTTCTTC. Protein product: CASSRGATSGRRYNEQFF.